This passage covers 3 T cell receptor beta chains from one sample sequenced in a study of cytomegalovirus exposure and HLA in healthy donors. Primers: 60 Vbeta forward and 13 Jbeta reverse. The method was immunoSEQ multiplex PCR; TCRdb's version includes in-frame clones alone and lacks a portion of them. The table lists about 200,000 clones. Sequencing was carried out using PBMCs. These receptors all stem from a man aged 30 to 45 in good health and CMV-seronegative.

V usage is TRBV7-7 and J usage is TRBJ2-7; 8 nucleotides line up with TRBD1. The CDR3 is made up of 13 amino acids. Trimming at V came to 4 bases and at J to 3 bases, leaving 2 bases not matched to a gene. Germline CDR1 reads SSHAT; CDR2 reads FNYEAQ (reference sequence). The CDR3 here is CASSYGTGYEQYF. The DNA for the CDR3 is TGTGCCAGCAGCTACGGGACAGGCTACGAGCAGTACTTC.

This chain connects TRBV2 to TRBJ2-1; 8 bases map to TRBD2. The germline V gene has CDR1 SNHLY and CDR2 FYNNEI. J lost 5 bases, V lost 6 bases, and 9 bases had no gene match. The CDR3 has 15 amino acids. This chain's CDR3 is CASRPGLDKNNEQFF. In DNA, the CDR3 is TGTGCCAGCAGACCGGGACTAGATAAAAACAATGAGCAGTTCTTC.

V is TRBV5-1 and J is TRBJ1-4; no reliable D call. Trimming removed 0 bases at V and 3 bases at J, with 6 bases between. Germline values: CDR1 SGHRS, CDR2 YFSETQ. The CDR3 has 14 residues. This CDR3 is CASSLAPANEKLFF. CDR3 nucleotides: TGCGCCAGCAGCTTGGCGCCGGCTAATGAAAAACTGTTTTTT.